Listed below are T cell receptor beta chains from one sample, sequenced in a study of shared clonotypes between healthy human individuals. Assay: immunoSEQ multiplex PCR; the TCRdb copy retains only in-frame clones and omits some. The table lists some 2,500,000 clones, 85% to 95% of them singletons. Sequencing used naive CD4+ T cells from PBMCs. These receptors were collected from a man between 18 and 29 years old in good health. Some clones in this sample may be carry-over from other donors' samples. The CDR3 runs from the conserved cysteine through the conserved F or W. A D gene is named only where the DNA matches it firmly. A row's size may be missing; if present it is once, few, many or a size class.

size	V	D	J	DNA	CDR3
.	TRBV18	TRBD2	TRBJ2-1	TGTGCCAGCTCACCACCTAGCGGGAGTTATGGTGAGCAGTTCTTC	CASSPPSGSYGEQFF
.	TRBV28	.	TRBJ1-1	TGTGCCAGCAGTTTGGGCAGGAAGAACACTGAAGCTTTCTTT	CASSLGRKNTEAFF
.	TRBV30	TRBD1	TRBJ1-2	TGTGCCTGGAGTGTCGGGACAGGGTTCCGCTACACCTTC	CAWSVGTGFRYTF
.	TRBV15	TRBD2	TRBJ2-7	TGTGCCACCAGCCTCGGACTAGCGGGAGGGGCCTCCTACGAGCAGTACTTC	CATSLGLAGGASYEQYF
once	TRBV6-1	TRBD1	TRBJ1-2	TGTGCCAGCAGGACCGGGACAGGATATGGCTACACCTTC	CASRTGTGYGYTF
once	TRBV9	.	TRBJ2-7	TGTGCCAGCAGCCCCCGCGCAGGGACGGGCTACGAGCAGTACTTC	CASSPRAGTGYEQYF
.	TRBV6-6	TRBD1	TRBJ2-7	TGTGCCAGCAGTTATTCCGGGACAGGGGGCTACGAGCAGTACTTC	CASSYSGTGGYEQYF
.	TRBV7-3	.	TRBJ1-1	TGTGCCAGCAGCTTTCGGGCGACTGAAGCTTTCTTT	CASSFRATEAFF
.	TRBV6-5	TRBD2	TRBJ2-1	TGTGCCAGCAGTCAGACTAGCGGCTCCTACAATGAGCAGTTCTTC	CASSQTSGSYNEQFF
.	TRBV27	.	TRBJ2-7	TGTGCCAGCAGTTTCCGGCAGGGTGGTCCCTACGAGCAGTACTTC	CASSFRQGGPYEQYF
.	TRBV7-9	TRBD1	TRBJ1-4	TGTGCCAGCAGCTTAGATCGACAGGGGGGATCGGGTGAAAAACTGTTTTTT	CASSLDRQGGSGEKLFF
once	TRBV6-5	TRBD1	TRBJ1-2	TGTGCCAGCAATCAGGGGACAGGGAGTCATGGCTACACCTTC	CASNQGTGSHGYTF
once	TRBV28	TRBD2	TRBJ2-7	TGTGCCAGCACCCCCGGCGGGGGGTGGTCCTACGAGCAGTACTTC	CASTPGGGWSYEQYF
.	TRBV2	TRBD1	TRBJ2-7	TGTGCCAGCAGGAGACAGGGGGGGGACGAGCAGTACTTC	CASRRQGGDEQYF
once	TRBV5-1	TRBD1	TRBJ1-5	TGCGCCAGCAGCGTAACAGGGGGCAATCAGCCCCAGCATTTT	CASSVTGGNQPQHF
.	TRBV5-1	.	TRBJ2-7	TGCGCCAGCACCCTAGACAGGGGAGGGGTCAACGAGCAGTACTTC	CASTLDRGGVNEQYF
.	TRBV5-1	TRBD2	TRBJ2-1	TGCGCCAGCAGCTTGGTAGCGGGACCCTCCTACAATGAGCAGTTCTTC	CASSLVAGPSYNEQFF
.	TRBV10-3	.	TRBJ2-7	TGTGCCATCAGTGAGTTGACCAGATACGAGCAGTACTTC	CAISELTRYEQYF
.	TRBV19	.	TRBJ2-5	TGTGCCAGTGGACAGTTCGCGAGGGGGACCCAGTACTTC	CASGQFARGTQYF
.	TRBV18	.	TRBJ2-7	TGTGCCAGCTCACCGCAGGTCCAAGGAGAGCAGTACTTC	CASSPQVQGEQYF
.	TRBV2	.	TRBJ2-5	TGTGCCAGCAGTGAATTAGAAGAGACCCAGTACTTC	CASSELEETQYF
once	TRBV6-1	.	TRBJ1-5	TGTGCCAGCAGTGATTGGCAGAAGAATCAGCCCCAGCATTTT	CASSDWQKNQPQHF
.	TRBV5-1	TRBD2	TRBJ2-1	TGCGCCAGCAGCTTGGCCACTAGCGGGAGGACCTACAATGAGCAGTTCTTC	CASSLATSGRTYNEQFF
once	TRBV9	.	TRBJ2-1	TGTGCCAGCAGCGTAGCTTCGTTCTCCTACAATGAGCAGTTCTTC	CASSVASFSYNEQFF
.	TRBV20-1	.	TRBJ2-7	TGCAGTGCTGGGACCGCCTACGAGCAGTACTTC	CSAGTAYEQYF
.	TRBV27	TRBD2	TRBJ2-3	TGTGCCAGCAGTTTATGGGGCCTGCGGGCTAGCGGTAGCACAGATACGCAGTATTTT	CASSLWGLRASGSTDTQYF
once	TRBV30	.	TRBJ2-1	TGTGCCTGGAGTGTAGGCGGAGATTGGGGTGAGCAGTTCTTC	CAWSVGGDWGEQFF
.	TRBV5-8	TRBD1	TRBJ1-5	TGTGCCAGCAGCTTGGCCAGGGGGGTTAGCAATCAGCCCCAGCATTTT	CASSLARGVSNQPQHF
.	TRBV6-6	TRBD1	TRBJ2-7	TGTGCCAGCAGTCGACAGGGGGAGTCCTACGAGCAGTACTTC	CASSRQGESYEQYF
.	TRBV4-1	.	TRBJ2-7	TGCGCCAGCAGTCAGACCGGGACACTCTCCTACGAGCAGTACTTC	CASSQTGTLSYEQYF
once	TRBV28	.	TRBJ2-2	TGTGCCAGCAGTCCCCTCTTTAGTACTACCGGGGAGCTGTTTTTT	CASSPLFSTTGELFF
once	TRBV2	TRBD2	TRBJ2-1	TGTGCCAGCAGCCCACTGGGGGGGTTCGAAAATGAGCAGTTCTTC	CASSPLGGFENEQFF
.	TRBV6-6	TRBD1	TRBJ2-7	TGTGCCAGCAGTTACTGGGACAGGGAATACGAGCAGTACTTC	CASSYWDREYEQYF
.	TRBV27	.	TRBJ2-3	TGTGCCAGCAGTTCTCCCGGACAGACCACAGATACGCAGTATTTT	CASSSPGQTTDTQYF
.	TRBV28	.	TRBJ1-1	TGTGCCAGCACGTCGGGGACTGAAGCTTTCTTT	CASTSGTEAFF
.	TRBV5-1	.	TRBJ2-3	TGCGCCAGCAGCTTGGGGGCGGGCCCCGGCACAGATACGCAGTATTTT	CASSLGAGPGTDTQYF
.	TRBV5-6	TRBD2	TRBJ2-3	TGTGCCAGCAGCTTGGAGTGGGGGGTGTGGCGGGAGGACACAGATACGCAGTATTTT	CASSLEWGVWREDTDTQYF
once	TRBV4-3	.	TRBJ1-1	TGCGCCAGCAGCCGCGATGTTGGGATCGCTGAAGCTTTCTTT	CASSRDVGIAEAFF
.	TRBV7-7	TRBD1	TRBJ2-1	TGTGCCAGCAGCTTCGGGACAGGTCAGGCCAATGAGCAGTTCTTC	CASSFGTGQANEQFF
.	TRBV15	.	TRBJ1-1	TGTGCCACCAGCAGAGTCCAGGGACACACTGAAGCTTTCTTT	CATSRVQGHTEAFF
few	TRBV7-9	.	TRBJ1-2	TGTGCCAGCAGCTCCCTTAGTCCCGGCCAGGGTCCGGATGGCTACACCTTC	CASSSLSPGQGPDGYTF
.	TRBV20-1	.	TRBJ1-2	TGCAGTGCCCCGGACCTTTATGGCTACACCTTC	CSAPDLYGYTF
.	TRBV18	.	TRBJ2-7	TGTGCCAGCTCAGTCTCCTACGAGCAGTACTTC	CASSVSYEQYF
.	TRBV29-1	.	TRBJ1-5	TGCAGCGTTCAACAGGGAGACAATCAGCCCCAGCATTTT	CSVQQGDNQPQHF
.	TRBV11-2	.	TRBJ1-4	TGTGCCAGCAGCTTAGGGCAGGCCTTCCGACCTTCTTTT	CASSLGQAFRPSF
.	TRBV5-1	TRBD2	TRBJ2-3	TGCGCCAGCAGCTTGGTCAGCGGGAGCGCAGATACGCAGTATTTT	CASSLVSGSADTQYF
few	TRBV29-1	.	TRBJ1-2	TGCAGCGTTGAGCGGGGAGGTCATGGCTACACCTTC	CSVERGGHGYTF
.	TRBV4-1	TRBD2	TRBJ2-7	TGCGCCAGCAGCCAAGCGTCACAAGCGGGAGGCTACGAGCAGTACTTC	CASSQASQAGGYEQYF
.	TRBV7-9	.	TRBJ2-2	TGTGCCAGCAGTGAGGAGAACACCGGGGAGCTGTTTTTT	CASSEENTGELFF
.	TRBV5-4	TRBD2	TRBJ2-5	TGTGCCAGCAGCTTTGGGGGGGAGCGGGAAGAGACCCAGTACTTC	CASSFGGEREETQYF
.	TRBV4-3	TRBD2	TRBJ2-1	TGCGCCAGCAGCAGACTAGCGGGAGATACCCATGAGCAGTTCTTC	CASSRLAGDTHEQFF
once	TRBV15	.	TRBJ1-2	TGTGCCACCAGCAGAGCCAGCTATGGCTACACCTTC	CATSRASYGYTF
.	TRBV21-1	.	TRBJ2-7	TGTGCCAGCAGCAAACGCGCGGGAGGCCCCTACGAGCAGTACTTC	CASSKRAGGPYEQYF
.	TRBV7-9	.	TRBJ2-7	TGTGCCAGCAGCTCGGCGGGTCCAGCGGGCACCTCCTACGAGCAGTACTTC	CASSSAGPAGTSYEQYF
.	TRBV2	TRBD2	TRBJ2-7	TGTGCCACACGACTAGCTTTGACCTCCTACGAGCAGTACTTC	CATRLALTSYEQYF
.	TRBV6-5	.	TRBJ1-3	TGTGCCAGCAGTTACTCGCCTGTTGGAAACACCATATATTTT	CASSYSPVGNTIYF
.	TRBV28	.	TRBJ2-5	TGTGCCAGCAGCTCGGGGATTCGCAAAGAGACCCAGTACTTC	CASSSGIRKETQYF
.	TRBV28	.	TRBJ2-5	TGTGCCAGCAGTTTACGAGCAGGGCGGGAGACCCAGTACTTC	CASSLRAGRETQYF